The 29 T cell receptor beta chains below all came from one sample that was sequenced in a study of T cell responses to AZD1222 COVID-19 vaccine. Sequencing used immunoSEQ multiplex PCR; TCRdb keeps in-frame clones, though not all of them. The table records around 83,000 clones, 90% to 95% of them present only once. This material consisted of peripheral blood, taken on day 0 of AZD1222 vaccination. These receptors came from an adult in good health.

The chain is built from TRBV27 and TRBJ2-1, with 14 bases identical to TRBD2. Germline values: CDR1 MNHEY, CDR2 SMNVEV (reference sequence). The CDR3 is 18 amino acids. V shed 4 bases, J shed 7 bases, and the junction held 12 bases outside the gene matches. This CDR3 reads CASSSGLAGAAFWNEQFF. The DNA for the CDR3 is TGTGCCAGCAGTTCGGGACTAGCGGGAGCCGCGTTCTGGAATGAGCAGTTCTTC.

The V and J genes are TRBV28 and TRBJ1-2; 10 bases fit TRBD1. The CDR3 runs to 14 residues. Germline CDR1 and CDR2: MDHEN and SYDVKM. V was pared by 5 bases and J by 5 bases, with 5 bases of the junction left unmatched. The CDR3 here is CASSPGQGKYGYTF. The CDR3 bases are TGTGCCAGCAGTCCGGGACAGGGGAAGTATGGCTACACCTTC.

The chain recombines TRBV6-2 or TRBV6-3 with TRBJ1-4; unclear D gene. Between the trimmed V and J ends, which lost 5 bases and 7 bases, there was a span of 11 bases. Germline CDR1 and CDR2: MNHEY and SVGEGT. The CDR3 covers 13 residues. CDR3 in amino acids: CASSRTGSEKLFF. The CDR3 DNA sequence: TGTGCCAGCAGTCGGACGGGGAGTGAAAAACTGTTTTTT.

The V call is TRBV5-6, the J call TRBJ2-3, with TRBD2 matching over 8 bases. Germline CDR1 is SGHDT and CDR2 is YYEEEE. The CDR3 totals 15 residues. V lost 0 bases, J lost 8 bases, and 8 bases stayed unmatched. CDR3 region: CASSLGAGREVTQYF. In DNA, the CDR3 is TGTGCCAGCAGCTTGGGAGCCGGGAGGGAGGTTACGCAGTATTTT.

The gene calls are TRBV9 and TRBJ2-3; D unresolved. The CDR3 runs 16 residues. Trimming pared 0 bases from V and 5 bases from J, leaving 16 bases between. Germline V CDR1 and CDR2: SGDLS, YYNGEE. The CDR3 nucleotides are TGTGCCAGCAGCGTAGTATCGGGTAATATCAAAGATACGCAGTATTTT. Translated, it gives CASSVVSGNIKDTQYF.

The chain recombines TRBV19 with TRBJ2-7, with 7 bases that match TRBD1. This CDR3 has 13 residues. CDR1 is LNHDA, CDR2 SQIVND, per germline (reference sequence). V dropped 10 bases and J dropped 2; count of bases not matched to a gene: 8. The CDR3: CAKGQNSPYEQYF. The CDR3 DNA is TGTGCCAAGGGACAGAACTCTCCCTACGAGCAGTACTTC.

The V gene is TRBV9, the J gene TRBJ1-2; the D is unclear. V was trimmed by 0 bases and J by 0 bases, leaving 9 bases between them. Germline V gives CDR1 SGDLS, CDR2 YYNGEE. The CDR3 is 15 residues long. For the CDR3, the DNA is TGTGCCAGCAGCGTAGGACGGAATGCTAACTATGGCTACACCTTC. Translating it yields CASSVGRNANYGYTF. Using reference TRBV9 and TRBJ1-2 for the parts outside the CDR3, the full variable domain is DSGVTQTPKHLITATGQRVTLRCSPRSGDLSVYWYQQSLDQGLQFLIQYYNGEERAKGNILERFSAQQFPDLHSELNLSSLELGDSALYFCASSVGRNANYGYTFGSGTRLTVV.

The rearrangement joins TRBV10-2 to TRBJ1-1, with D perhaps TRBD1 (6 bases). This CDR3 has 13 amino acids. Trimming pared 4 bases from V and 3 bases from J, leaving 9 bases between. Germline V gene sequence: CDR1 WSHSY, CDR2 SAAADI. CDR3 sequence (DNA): TGCGCCAGCAGTGCCAACAGGGACACTGAAGCTTTCTTT. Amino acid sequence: CASSANRDTEAFF.

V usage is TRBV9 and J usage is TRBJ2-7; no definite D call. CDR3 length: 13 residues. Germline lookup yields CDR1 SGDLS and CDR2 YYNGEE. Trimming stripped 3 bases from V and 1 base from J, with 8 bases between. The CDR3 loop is CASSATDSYEQYF. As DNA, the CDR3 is TGTGCCAGCAGCGCGACTGATTCCTACGAGCAGTACTTC.

The CDR3 is CASSLPGGNYGYTF. CDR3 nucleotide sequence: TGTGCCAGCAGCCTGCCCGGGGGCAACTATGGCTACACCTTC. This sequence joins TRBV7-8 and TRBJ1-2, with D perhaps matching TRBD1 (6 bases). The CDR3 extends over 14 amino acids. CDR1 SGHVS and CDR2 FQNEAQ come from the germline V gene. Trimming left V 5 bases short and J 2 bases short, with 12 bases between.

The CDR3 reads CASSFLGTPEESQHF. CDR3 nucleotides: TGCGCCAGCAGCTTCCTCGGGACGCCTGAGGAGTCCCAGCATTTT. The rearrangement links TRBV5-1 to TRBJ1-5; maybe TRBD1 (5 bases). Germline assignment: CDR1 SGHRS and CDR2 YFSETQ. Trimming took 2 bases from V and 11 from J, leaving 20 bases between them. CDR3 size: 15 residues.

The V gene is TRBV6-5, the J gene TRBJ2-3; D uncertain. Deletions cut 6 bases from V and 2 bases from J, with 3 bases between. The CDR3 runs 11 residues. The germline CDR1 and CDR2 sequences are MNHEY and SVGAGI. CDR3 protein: CASSNTDTQYF. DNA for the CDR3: TGTGCCAGCAGCAACACAGATACGCAGTATTTT.

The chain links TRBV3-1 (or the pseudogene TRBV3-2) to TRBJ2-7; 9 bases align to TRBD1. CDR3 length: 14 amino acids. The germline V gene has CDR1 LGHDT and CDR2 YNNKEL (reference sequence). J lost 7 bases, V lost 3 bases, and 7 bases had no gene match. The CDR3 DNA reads TGTGCCAGCAGCCACCGACGGGACAGGGAAGAGCAGTACTTC. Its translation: CASSHRRDREEQYF.

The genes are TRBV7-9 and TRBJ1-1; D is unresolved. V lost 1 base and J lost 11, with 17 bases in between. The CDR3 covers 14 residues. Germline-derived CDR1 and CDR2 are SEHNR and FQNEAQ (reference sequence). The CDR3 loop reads CASSLGIGRRAAFF. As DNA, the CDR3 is TGTGCCAGCAGCTTAGGCATCGGAAGGAGGGCTGCTTTCTTT.

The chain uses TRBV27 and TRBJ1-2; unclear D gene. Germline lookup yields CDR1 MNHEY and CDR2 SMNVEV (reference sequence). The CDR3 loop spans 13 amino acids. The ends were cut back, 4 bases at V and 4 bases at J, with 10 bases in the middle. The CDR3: CASSSGDPYGYTF. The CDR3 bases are TGTGCCAGCAGTTCCGGCGATCCCTATGGCTACACCTTC.

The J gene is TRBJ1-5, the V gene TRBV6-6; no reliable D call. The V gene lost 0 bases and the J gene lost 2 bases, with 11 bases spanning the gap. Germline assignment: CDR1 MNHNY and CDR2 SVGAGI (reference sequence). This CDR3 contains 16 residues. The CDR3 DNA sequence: TGTGCCAGCAGTTACTCGCGGGGATATGGCAATCAGCCCCAGCATTTT. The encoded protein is CASSYSRGYGNQPQHF.

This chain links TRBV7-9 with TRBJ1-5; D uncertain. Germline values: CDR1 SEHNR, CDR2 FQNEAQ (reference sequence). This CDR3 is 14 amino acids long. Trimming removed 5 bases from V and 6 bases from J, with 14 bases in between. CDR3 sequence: CASSGPGFSQPQHF. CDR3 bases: TGTGCCAGCAGCGGGCCCGGATTTAGTCAGCCCCAGCATTTT. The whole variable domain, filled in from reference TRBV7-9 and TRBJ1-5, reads DTGVSQNPRHKITKRGQNVTFRCDPISEHNRLYWYRQTLGQGPEFLTYFQNEAQLEKSRLLSDRFSAERPKGSFSTLEIQRTEQGDSAMYLCASSGPGFSQPQHFGDGTRLSIL.

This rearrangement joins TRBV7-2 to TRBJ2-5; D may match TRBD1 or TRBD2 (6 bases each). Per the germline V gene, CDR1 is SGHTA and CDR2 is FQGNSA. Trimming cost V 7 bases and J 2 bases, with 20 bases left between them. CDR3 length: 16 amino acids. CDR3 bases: TGTGCCAGCAAGGGGGGTCCTGGGGCACAACAAGAGACCCAGTACTTC. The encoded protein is CASKGGPGAQQETQYF.

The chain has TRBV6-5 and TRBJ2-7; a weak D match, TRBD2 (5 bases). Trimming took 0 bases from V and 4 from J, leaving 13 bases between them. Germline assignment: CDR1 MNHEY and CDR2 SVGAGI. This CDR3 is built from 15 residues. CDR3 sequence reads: CASSYSGLARYEQYF. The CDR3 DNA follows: TGTGCCAGCAGTTACTCCGGGCTAGCCCGGTACGAGCAGTACTTC.

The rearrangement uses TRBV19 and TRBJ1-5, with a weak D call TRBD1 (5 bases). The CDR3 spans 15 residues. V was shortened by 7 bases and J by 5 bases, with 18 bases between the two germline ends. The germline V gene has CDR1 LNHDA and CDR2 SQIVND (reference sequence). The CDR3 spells CASTSLQGGDQPQHF. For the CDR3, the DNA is TGTGCCAGTACCTCCCTCCAGGGTGGGGATCAGCCCCAGCATTTT. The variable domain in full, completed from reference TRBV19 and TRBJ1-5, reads DGGITQSPKYLFRKEGQNVTLSCEQNLNHDAMYWYRQDPGQGLRLIYYSQIVNDFQKGDIAEGYSVSREKKESFPLTVTSAQKNPTAFYLCASTSLQGGDQPQHFGDGTRLSIL.

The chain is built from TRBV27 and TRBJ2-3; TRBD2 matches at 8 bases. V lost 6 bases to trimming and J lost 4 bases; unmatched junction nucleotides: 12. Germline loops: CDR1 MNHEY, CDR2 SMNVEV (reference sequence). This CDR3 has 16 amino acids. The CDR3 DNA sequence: TGTGCCAGCAGCTTCGGGGGGGCCGGATTCTCAGATACGCAGTATTTT. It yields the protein CASSFGGAGFSDTQYF.

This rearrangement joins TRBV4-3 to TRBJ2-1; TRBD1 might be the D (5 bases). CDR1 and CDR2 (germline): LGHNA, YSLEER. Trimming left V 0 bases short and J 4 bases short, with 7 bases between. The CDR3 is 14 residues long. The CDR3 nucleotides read TGCGCCAGCAGCCAAGAGAAGGGGTACAATGAGCAGTTCTTC. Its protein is CASSQEKGYNEQFF.

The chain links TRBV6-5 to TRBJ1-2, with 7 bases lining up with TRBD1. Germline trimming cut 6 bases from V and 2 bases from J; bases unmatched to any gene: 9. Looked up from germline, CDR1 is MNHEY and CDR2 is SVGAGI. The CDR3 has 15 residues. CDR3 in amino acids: CASSPGTAANYGYTF. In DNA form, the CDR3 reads TGTGCCAGCAGCCCCGGGACAGCCGCAAACTATGGCTACACCTTC.

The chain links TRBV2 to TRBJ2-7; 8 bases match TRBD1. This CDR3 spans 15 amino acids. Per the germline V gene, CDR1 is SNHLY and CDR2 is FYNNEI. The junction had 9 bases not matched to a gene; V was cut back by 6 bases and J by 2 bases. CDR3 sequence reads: CASSRAPDRAYEQYF. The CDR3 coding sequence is TGTGCCAGCAGCCGCGCCCCGGACAGGGCCTACGAGCAGTACTTC.

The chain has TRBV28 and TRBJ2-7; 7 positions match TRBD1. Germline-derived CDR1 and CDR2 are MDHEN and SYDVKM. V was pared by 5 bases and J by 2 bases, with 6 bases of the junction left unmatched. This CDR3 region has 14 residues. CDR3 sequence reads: CASSGRDRAYEQYF. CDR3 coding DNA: TGTGCCAGCAGTGGAAGGGACAGAGCCTACGAGCAGTACTTC. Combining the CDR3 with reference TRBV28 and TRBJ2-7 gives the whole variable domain DVKVTQSSRYLVKRTGEKVFLECVQDMDHENMFWYRQDPGLGLRLIYFSYDVKMKEKGDIPEGYSVSREKKERFSLILESASTNQTSMYLCASSGRDRAYEQYFGPGTRLTVT.

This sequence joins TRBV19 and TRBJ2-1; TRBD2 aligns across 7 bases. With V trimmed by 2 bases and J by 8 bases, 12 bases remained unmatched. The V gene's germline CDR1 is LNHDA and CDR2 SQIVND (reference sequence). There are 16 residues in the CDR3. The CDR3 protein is CASSIRGDPRHDEQFF. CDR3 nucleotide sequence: TGTGCCAGTAGTATACGGGGGGACCCACGTCACGATGAGCAGTTCTTC.

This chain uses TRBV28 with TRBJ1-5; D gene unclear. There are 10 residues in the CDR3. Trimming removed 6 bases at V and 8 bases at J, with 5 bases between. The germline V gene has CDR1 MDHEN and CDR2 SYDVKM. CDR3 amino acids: CASSAEPQHF. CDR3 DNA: TGTGCCAGCAGCGCAGAGCCCCAGCATTTT. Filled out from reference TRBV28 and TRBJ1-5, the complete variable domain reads DVKVTQSSRYLVKRTGEKVFLECVQDMDHENMFWYRQDPGLGLRLIYFSYDVKMKEKGDIPEGYSVSREKKERFSLILESASTNQTSMYLCASSAEPQHFGDGTRLSIL.

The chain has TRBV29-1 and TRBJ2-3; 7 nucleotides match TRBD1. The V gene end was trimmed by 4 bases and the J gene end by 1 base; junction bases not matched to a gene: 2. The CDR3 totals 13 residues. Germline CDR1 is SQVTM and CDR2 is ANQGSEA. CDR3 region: CSVGQGGTDTQYF. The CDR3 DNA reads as TGCAGCGTTGGACAGGGCGGCACAGATACGCAGTATTTT.

For the CDR3, the DNA is TGTGCCAGCGGACTAAGATTGACGGGGCATTCACCCCTCCACTTT. Its protein product is CASGLRLTGHSPLHF. The rearrangement uses TRBV27 and TRBJ1-6, with D tentatively TRBD1 (5 bases). This CDR3 contains 15 residues. Per germline, CDR1 MNHEY and CDR2 SMNVEV (reference sequence). Trimming removed 8 bases from V and 8 bases from J, with 19 bases in between.